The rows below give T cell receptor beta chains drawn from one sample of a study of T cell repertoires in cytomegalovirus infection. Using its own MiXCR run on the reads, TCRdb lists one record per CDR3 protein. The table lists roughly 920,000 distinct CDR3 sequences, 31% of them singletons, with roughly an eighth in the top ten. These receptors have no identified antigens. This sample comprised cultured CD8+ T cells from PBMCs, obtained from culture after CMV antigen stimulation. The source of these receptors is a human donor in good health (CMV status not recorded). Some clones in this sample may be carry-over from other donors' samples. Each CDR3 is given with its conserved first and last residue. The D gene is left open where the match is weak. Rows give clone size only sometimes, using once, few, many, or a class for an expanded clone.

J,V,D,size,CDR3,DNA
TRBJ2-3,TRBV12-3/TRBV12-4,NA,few,CASSPVAPGEQYF,TGTGCCAGCAGCCCTGTTGCCCCCGGGGAGCAGTATTTT
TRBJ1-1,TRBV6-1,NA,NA,CASSEFDTTEAFF,TGTGCCAGCAGTGAATTTGACACCACTGAAGCTTTCTTT
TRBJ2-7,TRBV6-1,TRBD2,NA,CASSDPGGGHEQYF,TGTGCCAGCAGTGACCCCGGGGGGGGCCACGAGCAGTACTTC
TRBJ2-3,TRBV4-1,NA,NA,CASGRKGSGTDTQYF,TGCGCCAGCGGGCGTAAGGGGAGCGGCACAGATACGCAGTATTTT
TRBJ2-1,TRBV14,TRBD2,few,CASSQKRGSYNEQFF,TGTGCCAGCAGCCAGAAGCGGGGATCCTACAATGAGCAGTTCTTC
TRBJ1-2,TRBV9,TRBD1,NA,CASSTGQGRYGYTF,TGTGCCAGCAGCACCGGACAGGGCCGATATGGCTACACCTTC
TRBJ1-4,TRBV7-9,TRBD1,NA,CASSLSAGTGDEKLFF,TGTGCCAGCAGCTTATCTGCGGGGACAGGGGATGAAAAACTGTTTTTT
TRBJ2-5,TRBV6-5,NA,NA,CASSYVERKETQYF,TGTGCCAGCAGTTACGTTGAGCGAAAAGAGACCCAGTACTTC
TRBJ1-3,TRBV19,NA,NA,CASSAGTNSGNTIYF,TGTGCCAGTAGTGCGGGGACAAACTCTGGAAACACCATATATTTT
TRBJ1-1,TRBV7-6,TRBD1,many,CASSFLQGLNTEAFF,TGTGCCAGCAGCTTTTTACAGGGGTTGAACACTGAAGCTTTCTTT
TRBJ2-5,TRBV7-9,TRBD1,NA,CASSTPRDREQETQYF,TGTGCCAGCAGCACACCTCGGGACAGGGAGCAAGAGACCCAGTACTTC